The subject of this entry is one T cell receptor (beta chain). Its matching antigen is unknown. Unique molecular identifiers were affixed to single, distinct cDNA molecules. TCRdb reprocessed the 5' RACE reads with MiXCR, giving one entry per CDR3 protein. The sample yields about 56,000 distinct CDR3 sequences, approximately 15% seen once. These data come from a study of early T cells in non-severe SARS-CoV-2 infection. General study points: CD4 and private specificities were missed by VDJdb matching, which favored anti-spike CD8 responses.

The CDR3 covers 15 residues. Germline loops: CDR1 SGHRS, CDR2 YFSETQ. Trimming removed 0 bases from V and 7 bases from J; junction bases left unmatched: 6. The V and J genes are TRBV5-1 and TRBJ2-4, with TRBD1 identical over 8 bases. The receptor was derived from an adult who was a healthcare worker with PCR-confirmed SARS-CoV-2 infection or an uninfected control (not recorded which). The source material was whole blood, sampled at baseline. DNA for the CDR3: TGCGCCAGCAGCTTGGCCATGGACAGGGTGAACATTCAGTACTTC. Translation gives CASSLAMDRVNIQYF.